The 20 T cell receptor beta chains given below trace back to one sample, sequenced in a study of T cell responses to AZD1222 COVID-19 vaccine. The repertoire was sequenced with immunoSEQ multiplex PCR; TCRdb's copy has only in-frame clones and lacks some. The sample shows about 110,000 clones, 70% to 90% of them seen only once. Sequences were derived from peripheral blood, sampled on day 0 of AZD1222 vaccination. The receptor set was obtained from an adult in good health.

The rearrangement uses TRBV15 and TRBJ2-5, with D unresolved. In germline, CDR1 is LNHNV, CDR2 YYDKDF (reference sequence). The germline V and J ends were trimmed by 6 bases and 2 bases, with 10 bases remaining between them. The CDR3 covers 13 residues. CDR3 in amino acids: CATSRRRQETQYF. DNA of the CDR3: TGTGCCACCAGTCGACGGAGACAAGAGACCCAGTACTTC.

The J gene is TRBJ1-5, the V gene TRBV5-1; D is perhaps TRBD1 (6 bases). Between the trimmed V and J ends, which lost 4 bases and 5 bases, there was a span of 10 bases. CDR3 length: 13 residues. Germline lookup yields CDR1 SGHRS and CDR2 YFSETQ. The CDR3 bases are TGCGCCAGCAGCCAAGCAGGGGATCAGCCCCAGCATTTT. Translation gives CASSQAGDQPQHF.

This clone is a singleton in its sample. This chain uses TRBV28 with TRBJ1-5; no clear D. The CDR3 length is 13 residues. Germline V CDR1 and CDR2: MDHEN, SYDVKM. V lost 2 bases and J lost 12, with 14 bases in between. For the CDR3, the DNA is TGTGCCAGCAGTTTACCCGGTCAGACGAGCCAGCATTTT. Its translation: CASSLPGQTSQHF.

As for this clone: Its ends do not fully match the called genes, so a read error is possible. V and J are TRBV6-1 and TRBJ2-1; possible D gene TRBD2, 7 bases. Germline V gene sequence: CDR1 MNHNS, CDR2 SASEGT. The CDR3 extends over 12 amino acids. CDR3 DNA: TGTGCCAGCAGTGAAATGTGGGGGGGCATCGTCTTC. This codes for CASSEMWGGIVF.

This chain links TRBV7-2 with TRBJ2-2; 7 bases are shared with TRBD1. Looked up from germline, CDR1 is SGHTA and CDR2 is FQGNSA. J was trimmed by 1 base and V by 6 bases; bases with no gene match: 5. The CDR3 has 15 residues. The CDR3 DNA reads TGTGCCAGCAGATTTGGACAGGTGAACACCGGGGAGCTGTTTTTT. It is translated as CASRFGQVNTGELFF. Full variable domain (missing parts from reference TRBV7-2 and TRBJ2-2): GAGVSQSPSNKVTEKGKDVELRCDPISGHTALYWYRQSLGQGLEFLIYFQGNSAPDKSGLPSDRFSAERTGGSVSTLTIQRTQQEDSAVYLCASRFGQVNTGELFFGEGSRLTVL.

This clone has just a few counts. The V call is TRBV29-1, the J call TRBJ1-5; tentative D call: TRBD1 (6 bases). This CDR3 comprises 13 residues. Germline lookup yields CDR1 SQVTM and CDR2 ANQGSEA. V was cut by 2 bases and J by 6 bases, with 11 bases left in between. CDR3 bases: TGCAGCGTTGAAAGGGGGTTGGGTCAGCCCCAGCATTTT. It translates to CSVERGLGQPQHF.

The DNA for the CDR3 is TGTGCCAGCAGCTTGGTGGCAGACACTGAAGCTTTCTTT. Its translation: CASSLVADTEAFF. V and J are TRBV5-4 and TRBJ1-1, with D unclear. The CDR3 runs 13 residues. With 0 bases removed from V and 3 bases from J, the gap between germline ends came to 6 bases. Germline V gene lookup returns CDR1 SGHNT and CDR2 YYREEE (reference sequence).

The chain combines TRBV19 with TRBJ1-6; no firm D call. Germline CDR1 and CDR2: LNHDA and SQIVND (reference sequence). Trimming removed 8 bases at V and 0 bases at J, with 5 bases between. This CDR3 is 13 amino acids long. The CDR3 loop is CASSSSYNSPLHF. CDR3 sequence (DNA): TGTGCCAGTTCGAGCTCCTATAATTCACCCCTCCACTTT.

With regard to this clone: Possible read error: a much larger clone is one base away. This chain links TRBV7-2 with TRBJ2-2; no clear D. Trimming stripped 5 bases from V and 4 bases from J, with 5 bases between. This CDR3 is built from 12 residues. The germline V gene encodes CDR1 SGHTA and CDR2 FQGNSA. The CDR3 is CASSPSTGELFF. CDR3 nucleotides: TGTGCCAGCAGCCCTAGCACCGGGGAGCTGTTTTTT.

The chain joins TRBV14 to TRBJ2-3, with 9 bases aligning to TRBD2. V was pared by 4 bases and J by 6 bases, with 14 bases of the junction left unmatched. The germline gives CDR1 SGHDN, CDR2 FVKESK. The CDR3 is 17 residues long. The CDR3 coding sequence is TGTGCCAGCAGCCCCCTCTTCGGCGGGGGGGCCGCGGATACGCAGTATTTT. This gives the protein CASSPLFGGGAADTQYF.

This clone turned up a few times. The rearrangement joins TRBV9 to TRBJ1-2, with D hard to call. Germline loops: CDR1 SGDLS, CDR2 YYNGEE. V was clipped by 6 bases and J by 4 bases, with 22 bases between them. The CDR3 is 16 amino acids. DNA for the CDR3: TGTGCCAGCAACGGGAAGAATCGGCTTGGAGTCTATGGCTACACCTTC. Residues: CASNGKNRLGVYGYTF.

V gene TRBV30 combines with J gene TRBJ1-1; D unresolved. The CDR3 loop spans 14 amino acids. Germline lookup yields CDR1 GTSNPN and CDR2 SVGIG (reference sequence). The V and J ends lost 8 bases and 1 base respectively, with 17 bases between them. The CDR3 DNA reads as TGTGCCACCGGAGGTATGGTAGGGAACACTGAAGCTTTCTTT. Protein: CATGGMVGNTEAFF.

V usage is TRBV7-9 and J usage is TRBJ1-3, with D uncertain. The CDR3 has 13 residues. With 3 bases removed from V and 9 bases from J, the gap between germline ends came to 12 bases. Per the germline V gene, CDR1 is SEHNR and CDR2 is FQNEAQ (reference sequence). The CDR3 here is CASSFTESSTIYF. CDR3 sequence (DNA): TGTGCCAGCAGCTTCACGGAGAGTAGCACCATATATTTT.

The CDR3 protein is CASSFSLNDMQVDTQYF. CDR3 nucleotide sequence: TGTGCCAGCAGTTTCTCCCTCAATGACATGCAGGTGGATACGCAGTATTTT. The V gene is TRBV28, the J gene TRBJ2-3; D not certain. In germline, CDR1 is MDHEN, CDR2 SYDVKM. This CDR3 region has 17 residues. With 3 bases removed from V and 6 bases from J, the gap between germline ends came to 22 bases.

The V and J genes are TRBV7-3 and TRBJ1-2; 7 bases line up with TRBD1. With V trimmed by 0 bases and J by 3 bases, 13 bases remained unmatched. Germline V lookup: CDR1 SGHTA, CDR2 FQGTGA. The CDR3 is 18 amino acids. The CDR3: CASSLTPSTGTGYYGYTF. The CDR3 DNA sequence: TGTGCCAGCAGCTTAACACCGTCGACAGGGACCGGGTACTATGGCTACACCTTC.

The chain links TRBV4-1 to TRBJ2-3; TRBD2 agrees at 12 bases. Germline V gene data show CDR1 as MGHRA and CDR2 as YSYEKL. The CDR3 runs to 15 residues. V lost 2 bases to trimming and J lost 6 bases; unmatched junction nucleotides: 3. CDR3 sequence (DNA): TGCGCCAGCAGCCAACTAGCGGGGGGGACTGATACGCAGTATTTT. It codes for CASSQLAGGTDTQYF.

A few counts support this clone. This chain connects TRBV4-1 to TRBJ1-5; D is unclear. CDR1 is MGHRA and CDR2 is YSYEKL in the germline V gene. This CDR3 is built from 14 residues. V gave up 4 bases and J gave up 2 bases, with 9 bases separating them. Here the CDR3 DNA reads TGCGCCAGCAGCCCGGACGTCCGCAATCAGCCCCAGCATTTT. This gives the protein CASSPDVRNQPQHF.

This chain joins TRBV3-1 (or the pseudogene TRBV3-2) and TRBJ1-3; D is unresolved. This CDR3 region has 14 residues. CDR1 and CDR2 (germline): LGHDT, YNNKEL (reference sequence). V was cut by 5 bases and J by 0 bases, with 8 bases left in between. DNA for the CDR3: TGTGCCAGCAGCTGGACGGACTCTGGAAACACCATATATTTT. Its translation: CASSWTDSGNTIYF.

The chain joins TRBV7-9 to TRBJ2-7; 8 bases agree with TRBD1. This CDR3 contains 14 residues. V dropped 4 bases and J dropped 3; count of bases not matched to a gene: 5. In germline, CDR1 is SEHNR, CDR2 FQNEAQ (reference sequence). DNA for the CDR3: TGTGCCAGCAGCTCGGACAGGGCGAGCTACGAGCAGTACTTC. Translation gives CASSSDRASYEQYF.

This chain joins TRBV2 and TRBJ2-7, with a possible D match to TRBD1 (6 bases). The CDR3 covers 12 residues. CDR1 SNHLY and CDR2 FYNNEI come from the germline V gene. V was cut by 11 bases and J by 1 base, with 12 bases left in between. CDR3 bases: TGTGCCGGCCGGGACACTTCCTACGAGCAGTACTTC. Protein product: CAGRDTSYEQYF.